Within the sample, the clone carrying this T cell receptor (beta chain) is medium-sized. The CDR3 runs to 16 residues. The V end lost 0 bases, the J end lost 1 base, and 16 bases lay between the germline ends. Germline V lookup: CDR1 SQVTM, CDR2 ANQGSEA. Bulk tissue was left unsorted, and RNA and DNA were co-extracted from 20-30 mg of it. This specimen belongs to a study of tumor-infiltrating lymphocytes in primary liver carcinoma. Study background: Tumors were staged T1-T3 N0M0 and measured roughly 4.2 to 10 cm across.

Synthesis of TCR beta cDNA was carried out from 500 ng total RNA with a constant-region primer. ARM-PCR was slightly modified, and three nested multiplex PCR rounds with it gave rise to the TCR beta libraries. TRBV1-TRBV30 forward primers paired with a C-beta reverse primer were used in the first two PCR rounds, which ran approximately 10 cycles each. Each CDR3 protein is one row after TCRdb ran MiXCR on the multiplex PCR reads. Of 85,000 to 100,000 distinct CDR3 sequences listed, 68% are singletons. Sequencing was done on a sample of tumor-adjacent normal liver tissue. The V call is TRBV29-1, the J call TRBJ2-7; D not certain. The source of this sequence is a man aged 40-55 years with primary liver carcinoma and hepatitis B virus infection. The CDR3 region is CSVEDQEATPSYEQYF. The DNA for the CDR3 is TGCAGCGTTGAAGATCAAGAGGCCACCCCTTCCTACGAGCAGTACTTC.